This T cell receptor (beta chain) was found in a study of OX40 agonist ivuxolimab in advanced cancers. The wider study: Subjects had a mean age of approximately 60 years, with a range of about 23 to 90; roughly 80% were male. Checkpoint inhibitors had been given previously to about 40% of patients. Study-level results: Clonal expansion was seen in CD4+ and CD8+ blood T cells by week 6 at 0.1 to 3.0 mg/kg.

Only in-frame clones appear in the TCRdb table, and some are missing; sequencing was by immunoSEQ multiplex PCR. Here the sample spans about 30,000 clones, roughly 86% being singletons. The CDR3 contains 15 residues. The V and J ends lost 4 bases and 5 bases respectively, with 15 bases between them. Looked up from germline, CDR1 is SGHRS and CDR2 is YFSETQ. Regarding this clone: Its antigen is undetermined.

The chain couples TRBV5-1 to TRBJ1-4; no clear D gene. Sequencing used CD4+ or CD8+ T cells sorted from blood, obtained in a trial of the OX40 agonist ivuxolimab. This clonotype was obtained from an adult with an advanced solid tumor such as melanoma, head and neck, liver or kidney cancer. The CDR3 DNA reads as TGCGCCAGCAGCCGCTGGAGCAGCCTAAATGAAAAACTGTTTTTT. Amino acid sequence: CASSRWSSLNEKLFF.